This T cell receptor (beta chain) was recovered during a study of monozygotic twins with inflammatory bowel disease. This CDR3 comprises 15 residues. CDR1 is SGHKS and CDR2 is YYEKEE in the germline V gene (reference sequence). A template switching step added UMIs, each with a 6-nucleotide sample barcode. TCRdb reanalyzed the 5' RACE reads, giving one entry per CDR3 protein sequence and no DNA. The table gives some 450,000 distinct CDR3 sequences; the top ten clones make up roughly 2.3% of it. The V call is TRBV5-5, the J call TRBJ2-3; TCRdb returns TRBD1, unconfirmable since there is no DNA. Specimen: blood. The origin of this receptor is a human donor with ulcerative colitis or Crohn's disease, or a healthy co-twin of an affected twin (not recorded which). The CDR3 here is CASSPWDSYTDTQYF.